The 10 T cell receptor beta chains presented below share a single source sample, sequenced in a study of PD-L1 blockade in urothelial cancer. Time point denoted: pretreatment peripheral blood. Some clones are missing from TCRdb's copy, which holds only in-frame ones; the method was immunoSEQ multiplex PCR. Of 70,000 to 80,000 clones in the sample, 85% are singletons; the top ten hold about 6.9%. Sequences were derived from PBMCs, sampled around atezolizumab (anti-PD-L1) treatment. The source is a middle-aged man with urothelial cancer.

This clone was observed once. The V call is TRBV5-8, the J call TRBJ2-7, with D unclear. Germline V CDR1 and CDR2: SGHTS, YDEGEE. The CDR3 length is 11 residues. The germline V and J ends were trimmed by 2 bases and 4 bases, with 4 bases remaining between them. This CDR3 reads CASSFSYEQYF. CDR3 sequence (DNA): TGTGCCAGCAGCTTTTCGTACGAGCAGTACTTC.

CDR3 bases: TGTGCCAGCAGGACCTCGGGAAATGAGCAGTTCTTC. Protein: CASRTSGNEQFF. The chain uses TRBV28 and TRBJ2-1, with D tentatively TRBD2 (5 bases). Germline values: CDR1 MDHEN, CDR2 SYDVKM. With 6 bases removed from V and 7 bases from J, the gap between germline ends came to 10 bases. CDR3 size: 12 residues.

This sequence joins TRBV6-7 and TRBJ1-2; D unclear. TRBV6-7 is placed among ORFs of uncertain function. V lost 6 bases, J lost 6 bases, and 23 bases lay in between. The CDR3 loop spans 16 amino acids. This CDR3 is CASSLQLHLTLNGYTF. The CDR3 coding sequence is TGTGCCAGCAGCCTCCAACTCCACCTAACCCTCAATGGCTACACCTTC.

The chain uses TRBV19 and TRBJ2-1; perhaps TRBD1 as D (6 bases). The length of the CDR3 is 15 residues. The V and J ends lost 4 bases and 6 bases respectively, with 16 bases between them. CDR1 is LNHDA and CDR2 is SQIVND in the germline V gene (reference sequence). CDR3 nucleotides: TGTGCCAGTAGTACCGACAGGCCCCCGGTCAATGAGCAGTTCTTC. Translation gives CASSTDRPPVNEQFF.

This rearrangement joins TRBV5-1 to TRBJ2-7, with 9 nucleotides matching TRBD1. Germline-derived CDR1 and CDR2 are SGHRS and YFSETQ. CDR3 size: 16 residues. The junction had 6 bases not matched to a gene; V was cut back by 0 bases and J by 2 bases. In nucleotides, the CDR3 is TGCGCCAGCAGCTTGGGGGGGGGACAGGGAGCCTACGAGCAGTACTTC. Amino acids: CASSLGGGQGAYEQYF.

The rearrangement uses TRBV7-9 and TRBJ2-3, with a tentative D call TRBD1 (5 bases). The CDR3 has 13 residues. Trimming took off 1 base at V and 4 bases at J, with 6 bases between the two ends. From germline, CDR1 is SEHNR and CDR2 FQNEAQ (reference sequence). The CDR3: CASSLGGADTQYF. CDR3 sequence (DNA): TGTGCCAGCAGCTTAGGGGGCGCAGATACGCAGTATTTT. Full variable domain (rest looked up from reference TRBV7-9 and TRBJ2-3): DTGVSQNPRHKITKRGQNVTFRCDPISEHNRLYWYRQTLGQGPEFLTYFQNEAQLEKSRLLSDRFSAERPKGSFSTLEIQRTEQGDSAMYLCASSLGGADTQYFGPGTRLTVL.

The chain combines TRBV5-1 with TRBJ2-3; 7 nucleotides match TRBD1. The CDR3 runs to 17 residues. Trimming removed 4 bases from V and 1 base from J; junction bases left unmatched: 12. The V gene's germline CDR1 is SGHRS and CDR2 YFSETQ. The CDR3 bases are TGCGCCAGCAGCGCAAGGCCCACAGGGGTGGGCACAGATACGCAGTATTTT. Residues: CASSARPTGVGTDTQYF.

J is TRBJ2-1 and V is TRBV11-3, with 8 bases lining up with TRBD2. V shed 1 base and J 8 bases; nucleotides not matched to a gene: 7. The CDR3 is made up of 15 amino acids. Germline CDR1 reads SGHNT; CDR2 reads YENEEA. The CDR3 here is CASSLGAGEVYEQFF. The CDR3, as DNA: TGTGCCAGCAGCTTAGGAGCGGGAGAGGTCTATGAGCAGTTCTTC.

CDR3 sequence reads: CASSNGGEQFF. The DNA for the CDR3 is TGTGCCAGCAGTAACGGAGGTGAGCAGTTCTTC. The J gene is TRBJ2-1, the V gene TRBV7-3, with a possible D match to TRBD2 (5 bases). The V and J ends lost 6 bases and 9 bases respectively, with 9 bases between them. This CDR3 contains 11 residues. Germline CDR1 is SGHTA and CDR2 is FQGTGA.

This chain links TRBV5-6 with TRBJ1-1, with D hard to call. Per the germline V gene, CDR1 is SGHDT and CDR2 is YYEEEE. CDR3 length: 13 residues. With 2 bases removed from V and 6 bases from J, the gap between germline ends came to 11 bases. The CDR3 region has the DNA TGTGCCAGCAGCTTCGGCGGTTGGGCTGAAGCTTTCTTT. Residues: CASSFGGWAEAFF. The complete variable domain, with remaining parts taken from reference TRBV5-6 and TRBJ1-1, reads DAGVTQSPTHLIKTRGQQVTLRCSPKSGHDTVSWYQQALGQGPQFIFQYYEEEERQRGNFPDRFSGHQFPNYSSELNVNALLLGDSALYLCASSFGGWAEAFFGQGTRLTVV.